These 10 T cell receptor beta chains were all obtained from the same sample, sequenced in a study of blood T cell repertoires in COVID-19. Only in-frame clones appear in the TCRdb table, and some are missing; sequencing was by immunoSEQ multiplex PCR. The table lists around 60,000 clones, about 85% of them singletons. Sequenced input: peripheral blood. These TCRs come from a woman at least 80 years old with acute or convalescent COVID-19.

This sequence joins TRBV19 and TRBJ2-1; perhaps TRBD2 as D (6 bases). The CDR3 is 17 amino acids. Germline V gene lookup returns CDR1 LNHDA and CDR2 SQIVND (reference sequence). V lost 6 bases, J lost 7 bases, and 25 bases lay in between. The CDR3: CASSLSDGPGRMNEQFF. CDR3 nucleotides: TGTGCCAGTAGCCTGTCGGATGGTCCGGGGAGGATGAATGAGCAGTTCTTC.

The gene calls are TRBV7-2 and TRBJ2-5; possible D gene TRBD1, 7 bases. This CDR3 comprises 14 residues. From germline, CDR1 is SGHTA and CDR2 FQGNSA. The V gene lost 5 bases and the J gene lost 0 bases, with 10 bases spanning the gap. The CDR3 here is CASSPGGYQETQYF. CDR3 DNA: TGTGCCAGCAGCCCAGGGGGGTACCAAGAGACCCAGTACTTC.

Concerning this clone: Its ends do not fully match the called genes, so a read error is possible. The chain has TRBV6-5 and TRBJ2-1, with 9 positions matching TRBD2. The V gene's germline CDR1 is MNHEY and CDR2 SVGAGI. The CDR3 contains 12 residues. The CDR3 is CASSRERGAKVF. The CDR3 DNA is TGTGCCAGCAGTAGGGAGCGGGGGGCGAAGGTCTTC.

This chain joins TRBV30 and TRBJ1-1; D possibly corresponds to TRBD1 (6 bases). Trimming took off 1 base at V and 3 bases at J, with 18 bases between the two ends. Germline V gives CDR1 GTSNPN, CDR2 SVGIG (reference sequence). CDR3 length: 16 residues. The CDR3 sequence is CAWSGLYRASYTEAFF. The DNA for the CDR3 is TGTGCCTGGAGTGGACTCTACAGGGCTTCCTACACTGAAGCTTTCTTT.

The chain is built from TRBV12-5 and TRBJ1-2; D not resolved. CDR1 is LGHNT and CDR2 is FRNRAP in the germline V gene. V lost 7 bases, J lost 4 bases, and 13 bases lay in between. The CDR3 covers 13 residues. CDR3 sequence: CASAGEGAYGYTF. The CDR3 region has the DNA TGTGCTAGTGCCGGAGAAGGTGCCTATGGCTACACCTTC.

This clone occurred once. The rearrangement links TRBV18 to TRBJ1-4, with 7 bases aligning to TRBD1. The CDR3 has 17 residues. The V gene's germline CDR1 is KGHSH and CDR2 LQKENI. The V segment lost 3 bases and the J segment 0 bases; nucleotides outside the gene matches: 7. DNA of the CDR3: TGTGCCAGCTCACCTAGGACAGGTTTTGCAACTAATGAAAAACTGTTTTTT. Translation gives CASSPRTGFATNEKLFF.

The chain employs TRBV6-1 and TRBJ2-1; 14 bases agree with TRBD2. V was clipped by 4 bases and J by 7 bases; unmatched bases: 6. This CDR3 is 16 amino acids long. Germline CDR1 MNHNS, CDR2 SASEGT. This CDR3 reads CASSARLAGGRNEQFF. CDR3 bases: TGTGCCAGCAGTGCAAGACTAGCGGGGGGGCGGAATGAGCAGTTCTTC.

This CDR3 reads CASSLERVKFSGANVLTF. The CDR3 DNA reads as TGTGCCAGCAGCTTAGAACGGGTCAAATTCTCTGGGGCCAACGTCCTGACTTTC. The rearrangement links TRBV7-8 to TRBJ2-6; the D is unclear. Between the trimmed V and J ends, which lost 1 base and 0 bases, there was a span of 13 bases. Germline-derived CDR1 and CDR2 are SGHVS and FQNEAQ. The CDR3 length is 18 residues.

This clone was seen once. V usage is TRBV5-6 and J usage is TRBJ2-2; the match to TRBD1 covers 7 bases. CDR1 SGHDT and CDR2 YYEEEE come from the germline V gene. The ends lost 2 bases at V and 3 bases at J; junction bases unmatched: 4. The CDR3 is made up of 15 amino acids. Here the CDR3 reads CASSFWDRDTGELFF. CDR3 DNA: TGTGCCAGCAGCTTTTGGGACAGAGACACCGGGGAGCTGTTTTTT.

The chain employs TRBV2 and TRBJ2-7; 10 positions match TRBD1. Looked up from germline, CDR1 is SNHLY and CDR2 is FYNNEI. J lost 3 bases, V lost 5 bases, and 4 bases had no gene match. This CDR3 has 14 residues. The chain's CDR3 is CASSPGTGVYEQYF. The DNA of the CDR3 is TGTGCCAGCAGTCCCGGGACAGGGGTCTACGAGCAGTACTTC.